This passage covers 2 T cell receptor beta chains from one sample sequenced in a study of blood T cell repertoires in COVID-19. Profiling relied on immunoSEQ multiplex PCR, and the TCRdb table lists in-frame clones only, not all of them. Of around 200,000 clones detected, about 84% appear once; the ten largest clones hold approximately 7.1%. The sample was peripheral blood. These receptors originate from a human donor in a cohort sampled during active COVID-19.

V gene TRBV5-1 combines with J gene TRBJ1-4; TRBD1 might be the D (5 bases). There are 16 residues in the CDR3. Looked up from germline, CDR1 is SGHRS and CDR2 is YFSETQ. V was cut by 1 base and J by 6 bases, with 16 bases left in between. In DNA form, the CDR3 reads TGCGCCAGCAGCTTGATCCCCGGGGGGGAAGATGAAAAACTGTTTTTT. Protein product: CASSLIPGGEDEKLFF.

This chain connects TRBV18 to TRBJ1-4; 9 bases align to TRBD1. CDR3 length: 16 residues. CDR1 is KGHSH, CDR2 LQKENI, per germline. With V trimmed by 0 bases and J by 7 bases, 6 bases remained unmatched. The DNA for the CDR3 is TGTGCCAGCTCACCACCGAACAGGGGGCTGAGTGAAAAACTGTTTTTT. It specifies CASSPPNRGLSEKLFF.